This entry features one T cell receptor beta chain sequence. Trimming stripped 7 bases from V and 7 bases from J, with 17 bases between. Germline-derived CDR1 and CDR2 are SGDLS and YYNGEE. The CDR3 length is 13 residues. The sample comes from a study of OX40 agonist ivuxolimab in advanced cancers. The data were produced by immunoSEQ multiplex PCR, yet TCRdb's version contains in-frame clones alone and is incomplete. The sample shows about 130,000 clones, 80% to 95% of them seen only once. The TCR comes from an adult with an advanced solid tumor such as melanoma, head and neck, liver or kidney cancer. The source material was CD4+ or CD8+ T cells sorted from blood, sampled in a trial of the OX40 agonist ivuxolimab. The chain uses TRBV9 and TRBJ2-5; tentatively, D is TRBD1 or TRBD2 (6 bases each). As DNA, the CDR3 is TGTGCCAGCGCCTCCGAAGAGGGGGGGACCCAGTACTTC. Protein sequence: CASASEEGGTQYF.